This paragraph reports one T cell receptor beta chain. Its antigen is unidentified. The CDR3 contains 14 residues. Trimming left V 10 bases short and J 4 bases short, with 16 bases between. In germline, CDR1 is MDHEN, CDR2 SYDVKM. These data come from a study of identical twins. Findings and limits, study-wide: Twin sharing of out-of-frame TCR alpha was underestimated by models in monozygotic pairs.

MiXCR, run by TCRdb on the 5' RACE reads, gives a single entry per CDR3 protein. The sample yields approximately 490,000 distinct CDR3 sequences, under 25% seen once. Separately, the same data were catalogued under a study of yellow fever vaccine responses in identical twins.

This chain connects TRBV28 to TRBJ2-2; TRBD1 might be the D (6 bases). Sequencing was performed on CD4+ T cells sorted from blood. This sequence originates from a woman aged 18-29 years in good health. CDR3 in amino acids: CATNREGVTGELFF. In DNA, the CDR3 is TGTGCCACAAACCGCGAGGGGGTCACCGGGGAGCTGTTTTTT. Full variable domain (outside the CDR3, taken from reference TRBV28 and TRBJ2-2): DVKVTQSSRYLVKRTGEKVFLECVQDMDHENMFWYRQDPGLGLRLIYFSYDVKMKEKGDIPEGYSVSREKKERFSLILESASTNQTSMYLCATNREGVTGELFFGEGSRLTVL.